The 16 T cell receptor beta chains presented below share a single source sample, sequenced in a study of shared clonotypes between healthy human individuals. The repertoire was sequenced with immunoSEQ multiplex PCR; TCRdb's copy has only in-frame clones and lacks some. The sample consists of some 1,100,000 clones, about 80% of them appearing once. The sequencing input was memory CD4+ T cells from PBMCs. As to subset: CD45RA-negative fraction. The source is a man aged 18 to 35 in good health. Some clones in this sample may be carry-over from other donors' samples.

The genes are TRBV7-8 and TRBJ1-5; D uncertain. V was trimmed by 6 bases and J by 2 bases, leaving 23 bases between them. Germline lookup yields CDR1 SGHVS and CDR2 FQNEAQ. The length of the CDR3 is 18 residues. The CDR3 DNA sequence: TGTGCCAGCAGACCTTTACCGGCCAGAGGATTGGGCAATCAGCCCCAGCATTTT. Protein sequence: CASRPLPARGLGNQPQHF.

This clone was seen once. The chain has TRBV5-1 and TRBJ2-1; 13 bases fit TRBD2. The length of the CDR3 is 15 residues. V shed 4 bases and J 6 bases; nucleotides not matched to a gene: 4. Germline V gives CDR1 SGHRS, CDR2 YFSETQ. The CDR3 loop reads CASSPRTSGGNEQFF. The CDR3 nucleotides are TGCGCCAGCAGCCCAAGGACTAGCGGGGGCAATGAGCAGTTCTTC. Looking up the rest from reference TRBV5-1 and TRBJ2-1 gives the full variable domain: KAGVTQTPRYLIKTRGQQVTLSCSPISGHRSVSWYQQTPGQGLQFLFEYFSETQRNKGNFPGRFSGRQFSNSRSEMNVSTLELGDSALYLCASSPRTSGGNEQFFGPGTRLTVL.

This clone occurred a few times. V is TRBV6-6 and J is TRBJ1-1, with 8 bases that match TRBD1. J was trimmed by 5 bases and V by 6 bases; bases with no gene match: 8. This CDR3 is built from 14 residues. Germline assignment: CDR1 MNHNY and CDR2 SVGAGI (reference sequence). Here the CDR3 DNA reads TGTGCCAGCAGCCAACAGGGGGGAATAACTGAAGCTTTCTTT. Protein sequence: CASSQQGGITEAFF.

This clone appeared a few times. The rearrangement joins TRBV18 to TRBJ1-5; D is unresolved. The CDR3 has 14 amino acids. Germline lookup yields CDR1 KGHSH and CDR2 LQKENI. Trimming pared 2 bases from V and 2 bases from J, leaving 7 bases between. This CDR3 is CASSPNTGNQPQHF. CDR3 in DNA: TGTGCCAGCTCACCAAACACAGGCAATCAGCCCCAGCATTTT.

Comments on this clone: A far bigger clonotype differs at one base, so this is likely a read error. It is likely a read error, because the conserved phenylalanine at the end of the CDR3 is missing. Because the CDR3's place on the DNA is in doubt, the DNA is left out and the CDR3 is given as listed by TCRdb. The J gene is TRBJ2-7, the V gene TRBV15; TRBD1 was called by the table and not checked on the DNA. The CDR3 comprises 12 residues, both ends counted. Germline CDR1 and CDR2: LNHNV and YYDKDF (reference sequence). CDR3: CATSRDGAFPDL.

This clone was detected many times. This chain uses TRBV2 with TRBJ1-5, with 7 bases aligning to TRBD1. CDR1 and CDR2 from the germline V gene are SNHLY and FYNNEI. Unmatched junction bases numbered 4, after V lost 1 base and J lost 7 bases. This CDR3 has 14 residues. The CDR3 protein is CASSEGQGEQPQHF. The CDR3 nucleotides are TGTGCCAGCAGTGAAGGACAGGGAGAGCAGCCCCAGCATTTT.

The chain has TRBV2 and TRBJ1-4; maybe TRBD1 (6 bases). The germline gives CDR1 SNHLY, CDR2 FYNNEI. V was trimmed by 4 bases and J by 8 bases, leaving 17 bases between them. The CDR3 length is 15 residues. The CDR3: CASSGIGGFGEKLFF. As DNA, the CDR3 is TGTGCCAGCAGTGGAATAGGGGGATTCGGGGAAAAACTGTTTTTT. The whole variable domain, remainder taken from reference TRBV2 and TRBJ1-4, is EPEVTQTPSHQVTQMGQEVILRCVPISNHLYFYWYRQILGQKVEFLVSFYNNEISEKSEIFDDQFSVERPDGSNFTLKIRSTKLEDSAMYFCASSGIGGFGEKLFFGSGTQLSVL.

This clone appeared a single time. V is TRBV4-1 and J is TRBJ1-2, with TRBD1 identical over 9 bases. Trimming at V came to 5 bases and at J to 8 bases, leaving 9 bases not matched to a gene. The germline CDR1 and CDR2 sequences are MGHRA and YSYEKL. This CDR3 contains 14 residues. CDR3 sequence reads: CASSSGTGILGYTF. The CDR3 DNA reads TGCGCCAGCAGCTCCGGGACAGGGATCCTCGGCTACACCTTC.

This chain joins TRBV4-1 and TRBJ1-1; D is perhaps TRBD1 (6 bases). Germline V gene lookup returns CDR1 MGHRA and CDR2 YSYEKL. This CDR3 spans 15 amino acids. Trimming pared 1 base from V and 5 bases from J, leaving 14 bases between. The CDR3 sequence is CASSQGGGRGTEAFF. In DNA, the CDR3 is TGCGCCAGCAGCCAAGGTGGGGGGCGGGGGACTGAAGCTTTCTTT.

This CDR3 reads CASSFRLGVREQYF. The CDR3 DNA reads as TGTGCCAGCAGTTTCCGACTTGGGGTTCGCGAGCAGTACTTC. The V and J genes are TRBV28 and TRBJ2-7; no clear D. Germline-derived CDR1 and CDR2 are MDHEN and SYDVKM. The length of the CDR3 is 14 residues. Deletions cut 3 bases from V and 6 bases from J, with 15 bases between.

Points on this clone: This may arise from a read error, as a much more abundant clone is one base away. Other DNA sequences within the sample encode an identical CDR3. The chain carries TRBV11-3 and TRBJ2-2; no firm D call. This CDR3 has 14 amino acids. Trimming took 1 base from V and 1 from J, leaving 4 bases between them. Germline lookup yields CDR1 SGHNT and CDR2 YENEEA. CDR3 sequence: CASSLGQNTGELFF. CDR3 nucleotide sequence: TGTGCCAGCAGCTTAGGGCAGAACACCGGGGAGCTGTTTTTT.

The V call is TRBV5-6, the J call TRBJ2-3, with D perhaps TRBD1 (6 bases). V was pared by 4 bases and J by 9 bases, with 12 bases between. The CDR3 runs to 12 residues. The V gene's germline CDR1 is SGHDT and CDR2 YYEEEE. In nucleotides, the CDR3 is TGTGCCAGCAGCCTCACTAGGGGGACGCAGTATTTT. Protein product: CASSLTRGTQYF.

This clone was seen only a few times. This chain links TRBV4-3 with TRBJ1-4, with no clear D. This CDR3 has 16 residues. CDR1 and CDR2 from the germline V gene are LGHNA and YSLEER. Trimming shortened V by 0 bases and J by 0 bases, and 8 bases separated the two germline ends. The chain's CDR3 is CASSQDRPPTNEKLFF. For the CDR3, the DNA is TGCGCCAGCAGCCAAGATAGGCCTCCAACTAATGAAAAACTGTTTTTT.

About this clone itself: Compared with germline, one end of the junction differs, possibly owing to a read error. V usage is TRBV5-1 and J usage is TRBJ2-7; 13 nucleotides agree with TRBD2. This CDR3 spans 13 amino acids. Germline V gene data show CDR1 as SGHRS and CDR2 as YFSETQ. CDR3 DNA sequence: TGCGCCAGCAGCCTAGGACTAGCGGGAGAGGTAAACTTC. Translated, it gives CASSLGLAGEVNF.

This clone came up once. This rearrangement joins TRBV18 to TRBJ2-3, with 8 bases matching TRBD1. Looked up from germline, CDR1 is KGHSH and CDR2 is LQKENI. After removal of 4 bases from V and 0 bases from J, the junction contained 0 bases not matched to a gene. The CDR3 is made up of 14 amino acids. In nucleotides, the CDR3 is TGTGCCAGCTCACGGACAGGGAGCACAGATACGCAGTATTTT. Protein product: CASSRTGSTDTQYF.

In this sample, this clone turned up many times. The CDR3 nucleotides read TGTGCCAGCAGCTACGACGGGACAGGCAAGCAGTATTTT. Its translation is CASSYDGTGKQYF. This chain links TRBV7-9 with TRBJ2-3, with 8 nucleotides matching TRBD1. The CDR3 is made up of 13 amino acids. CDR1 SEHNR and CDR2 FQNEAQ come from the germline V gene (reference sequence). V lost 4 bases, J lost 11 bases, and 8 bases stayed unmatched.